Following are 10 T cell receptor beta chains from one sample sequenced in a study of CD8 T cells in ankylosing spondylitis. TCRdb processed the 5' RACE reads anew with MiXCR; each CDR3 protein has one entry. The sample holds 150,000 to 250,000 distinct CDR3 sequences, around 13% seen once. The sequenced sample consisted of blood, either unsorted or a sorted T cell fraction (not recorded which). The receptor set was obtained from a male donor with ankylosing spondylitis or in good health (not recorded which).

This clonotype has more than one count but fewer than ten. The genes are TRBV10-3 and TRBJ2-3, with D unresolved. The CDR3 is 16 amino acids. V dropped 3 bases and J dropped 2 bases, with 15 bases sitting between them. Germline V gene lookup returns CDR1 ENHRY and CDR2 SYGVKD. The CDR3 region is CAISDPRTVFTDTQYF. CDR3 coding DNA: TGTGCCATCAGTGATCCTAGGACGGTCTTCACAGATACGCAGTATTTT.

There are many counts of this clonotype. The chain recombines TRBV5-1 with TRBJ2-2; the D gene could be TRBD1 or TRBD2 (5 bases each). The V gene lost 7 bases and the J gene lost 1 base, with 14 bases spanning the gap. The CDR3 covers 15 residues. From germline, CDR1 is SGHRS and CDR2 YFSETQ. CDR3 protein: CASGLRDLNTGELFF. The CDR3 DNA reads TGCGCCAGCGGGTTGAGGGACCTGAACACCGGGGAGCTGTTTTTT.

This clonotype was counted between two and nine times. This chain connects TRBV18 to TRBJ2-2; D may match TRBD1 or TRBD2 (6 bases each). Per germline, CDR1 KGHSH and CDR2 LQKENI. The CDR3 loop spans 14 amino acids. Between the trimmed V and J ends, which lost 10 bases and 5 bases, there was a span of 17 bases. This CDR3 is CATIATGTTGELFF. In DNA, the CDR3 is TGTGCCACCATCGCAACAGGGACTACCGGGGAGCTGTTTTTT.

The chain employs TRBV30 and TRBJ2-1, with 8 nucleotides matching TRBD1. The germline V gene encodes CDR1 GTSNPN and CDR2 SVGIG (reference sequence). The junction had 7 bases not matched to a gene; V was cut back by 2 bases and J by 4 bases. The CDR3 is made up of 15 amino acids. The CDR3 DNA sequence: TGTGCCTGGAGTTCACCAGGGGGCTGGTACAATGAGCAGTTCTTC. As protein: CAWSSPGGWYNEQFF.

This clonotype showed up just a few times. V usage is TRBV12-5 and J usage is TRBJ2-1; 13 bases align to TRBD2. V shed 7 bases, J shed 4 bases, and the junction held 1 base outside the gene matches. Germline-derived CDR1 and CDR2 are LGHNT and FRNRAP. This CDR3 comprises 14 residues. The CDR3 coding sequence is TGTGCTAGTGTGACTAGCGGGGGGTACAATGAGCAGTTCTTC. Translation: CASVTSGGYNEQFF.

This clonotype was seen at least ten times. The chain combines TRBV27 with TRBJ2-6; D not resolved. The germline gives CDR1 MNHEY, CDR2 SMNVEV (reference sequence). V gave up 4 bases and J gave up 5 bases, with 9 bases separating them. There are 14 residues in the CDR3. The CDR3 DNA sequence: TGTGCCAGCAGTTCGAGCCTTAGGGCCAACGTCCTGACTTTC. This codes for CASSSSLRANVLTF.

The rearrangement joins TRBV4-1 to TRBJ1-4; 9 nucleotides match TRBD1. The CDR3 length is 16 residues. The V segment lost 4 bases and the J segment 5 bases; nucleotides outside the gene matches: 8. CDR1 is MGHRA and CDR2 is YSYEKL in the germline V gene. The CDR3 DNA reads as TGCGCCAGCAGCCTTAGGACAGGGGTGAGAAATGAAAAACTGTTTTTT. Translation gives CASSLRTGVRNEKLFF.

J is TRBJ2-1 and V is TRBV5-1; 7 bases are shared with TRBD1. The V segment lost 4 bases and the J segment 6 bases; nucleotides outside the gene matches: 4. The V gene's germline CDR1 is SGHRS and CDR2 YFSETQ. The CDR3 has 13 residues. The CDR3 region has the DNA TGCGCCAGCAGCCTCGGGGACAGCAATGAGCAGTTCTTC. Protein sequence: CASSLGDSNEQFF. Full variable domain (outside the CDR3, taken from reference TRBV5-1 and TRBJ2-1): KAGVTQTPRYLIKTRGQQVTLSCSPISGHRSVSWYQQTPGQGLQFLFEYFSETQRNKGNFPGRFSGRQFSNSRSEMNVSTLELGDSALYLCASSLGDSNEQFFGPGTRLTVL.

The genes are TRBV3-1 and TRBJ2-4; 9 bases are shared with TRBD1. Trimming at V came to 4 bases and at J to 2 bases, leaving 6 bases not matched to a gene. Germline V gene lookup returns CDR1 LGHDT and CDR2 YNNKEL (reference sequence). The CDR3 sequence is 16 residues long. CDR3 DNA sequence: TGTGCCAGCAGCCTAGGGACAGGGAGGACCAAAAACATTCAGTACTTC. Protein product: CASSLGTGRTKNIQYF.

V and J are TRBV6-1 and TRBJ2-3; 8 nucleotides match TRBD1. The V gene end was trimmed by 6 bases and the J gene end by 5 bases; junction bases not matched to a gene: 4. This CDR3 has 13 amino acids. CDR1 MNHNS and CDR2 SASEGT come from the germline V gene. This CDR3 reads CASSQQGGDTQYF. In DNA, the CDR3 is TGTGCCAGCAGCCAACAGGGGGGAGATACGCAGTATTTT.